This T cell receptor (beta chain) was sequenced in a study of blood T cell repertoires in COVID-19. V gave up 6 bases and J gave up 5 bases; unmatched junction bases: 10. There are 14 residues in the CDR3. Germline V lookup: CDR1 SQVTM, CDR2 ANQGSEA. TCRdb's table, derived via immunoSEQ multiplex PCR, lists solely in-frame clones and lacks some. The table lists some 290,000 clones, about 88% of them singletons. Sequenced: peripheral blood. This chain uses TRBV29-1 with TRBJ2-7, with 10 nucleotides matching TRBD1. This receptor was taken from a man aged 18-30 years with active or convalescent COVID-19. DNA for the CDR3: TGCAGCGTCTCCGGGACAGGGGCCTGGGACGAGCAGTACTTC. This sequence encodes CSVSGTGAWDEQYF.